Presented here are 26 T cell receptor beta chains from one specimen sequenced in a study of blood T cell repertoires in COVID-19. TCRdb's copy holds only in-frame clones and misses some; the assay was immunoSEQ multiplex PCR. The sample shows some 150,000 clones, roughly 80% of them seen only once. Sequenced input: peripheral blood. These receptors were collected from a woman aged 45-65 years with active or convalescent COVID-19.

V gene TRBV25-1 combines with J gene TRBJ1-6; tentative D call: TRBD1 (5 bases). Germline V gives CDR1 MGHDK, CDR2 SYGVNS. Trimming cost V 5 bases and J 1 base, with 9 bases left between them. This CDR3 has 15 residues. CDR3 coding DNA: TGTGCCAGCAGTCTTGGGGCATCCTATAATTCACCCCTCCACTTT. Its translation is CASSLGASYNSPLHF. Full variable domain (outside the CDR3, taken from reference TRBV25-1 and TRBJ1-6): EADIYQTPRYLVIGTGKKITLECSQTMGHDKMYWYQQDPGMELHLIHYSYGVNSTEKGDLSSESTVSRIRTEHFPLTLESARPSHTSQYLCASSLGASYNSPLHFGNGTRLTVT.

V gene TRBV20-1 combines with J gene TRBJ2-1; 7 nucleotides agree with TRBD2. Germline trimming cut 3 bases from V and 8 bases from J; bases unmatched to any gene: 13. The CDR3 extends over 15 amino acids. CDR1 and CDR2 (germline): DFQATT, SNEGSKA (reference sequence). For the CDR3, the DNA is TGCAGTGCTAGTTCCGGGTTAGCGGGCGAGGATGAGCAGTTCTTC. Translation gives CSASSGLAGEDEQFF.

This clone is labeled medium-sized. The chain has TRBV6-1 and TRBJ1-5; D possibly corresponds to TRBD1 (6 bases). The CDR3 is 16 amino acids. The V end was cut by 2 bases, the J end by 9 bases, with 20 bases between. Germline CDR1 reads MNHNS; CDR2 reads SASEGT. As DNA, the CDR3 is TGTGCCAGCAGTGAACACGCAGGGGAGGGGAAGGGGCCCCAGCATTTT. Its protein product is CASSEHAGEGKGPQHF.

The V gene is TRBV7-2, the J gene TRBJ1-4; TRBD1 agrees at 7 bases. This CDR3 region has 15 residues. CDR1 and CDR2 (germline): SGHTA, FQGNSA. Trimming at V came to 2 bases and at J to 2 bases, leaving 2 bases not matched to a gene. CDR3 sequence: CASSLLGGTNEKLFF. The CDR3 DNA follows: TGTGCCAGCAGCTTATTAGGGGGCACTAATGAAAAACTGTTTTTT.

The chain uses TRBV6-1 and TRBJ1-2, with D tentatively TRBD1 (6 bases). This CDR3 has 14 residues. V dropped 1 base and J dropped 7 bases, with 13 bases sitting between them. From germline, CDR1 is MNHNS and CDR2 SASEGT. CDR3 loop: CASSEGSRGGGYTF. DNA of the CDR3: TGTGCCAGCAGTGAAGGGAGCAGGGGTGGTGGCTACACCTTC.

The rearrangement links TRBV19 to TRBJ2-6; D perhaps matches TRBD1 (6 bases). CDR1 and CDR2 (germline): LNHDA, SQIVND (reference sequence). The V and J ends lost 7 bases and 1 base respectively, with 11 bases between them. This CDR3 comprises 15 residues. As DNA, the CDR3 is TGTGCCAGTACCAGGGGCAGTTCTGGGGCCAACGTCCTGACTTTC. Amino acids: CASTRGSSGANVLTF.

This clone was observed a handful of times. The chain carries TRBV2 and TRBJ2-7; tentative D call: TRBD1 (5 bases). Germline V gene data show CDR1 as SNHLY and CDR2 as FYNNEI. There are 15 residues in the CDR3. Between the trimmed V and J ends, which lost 7 bases and 2 bases, there was a span of 18 bases. CDR3 nucleotide sequence: TGTGCCAGCAAATCATTGGACATGGTAACCTACGAGCAGTACTTC. Its protein is CASKSLDMVTYEQYF. The whole variable domain, remainder taken from reference TRBV2 and TRBJ2-7, is EPEVTQTPSHQVTQMGQEVILRCVPISNHLYFYWYRQILGQKVEFLVSFYNNEISEKSEIFDDQFSVERPDGSNFTLKIRSTKLEDSAMYFCASKSLDMVTYEQYFGPGTRLTVT.

The chain links TRBV7-9 to TRBJ1-6; D is perhaps TRBD1 (5 bases). V was clipped by 5 bases and J by 9 bases, with 8 bases between them. The length of the CDR3 is 12 residues. From germline, CDR1 is SEHNR and CDR2 FQNEAQ (reference sequence). CDR3: CASSRGGSPLHF. DNA of the CDR3: TGTGCCAGCAGCCGCGGGGGTTCACCCCTCCACTTT.

J is TRBJ2-5 and V is TRBV4-2, with D possibly matching TRBD2 (6 bases). Germline V gives CDR1 LGHNA, CDR2 YNFKEQ. This CDR3 has 17 residues. Trimming pared 1 base from V and 3 bases from J, leaving 18 bases between. This CDR3 is CASSQAGASVYEETQYF. In nucleotides, the CDR3 is TGTGCCAGCAGCCAAGCCGGGGCTAGCGTCTATGAAGAGACCCAGTACTTC.

The V and J genes are TRBV7-2 and TRBJ1-2, with D tentatively TRBD1 (5 bases). V dropped 5 bases and J dropped 5 bases, with 18 bases sitting between them. The CDR3 consists of 15 residues. Germline CDR1 reads SGHTA; CDR2 reads FQGNSA. The CDR3 loop reads CASSAREGDRYGYTF. In nucleotides, the CDR3 is TGTGCCAGCAGCGCCCGGGAGGGAGACAGATATGGCTACACCTTC.

V is TRBV2 and J is TRBJ1-5; D gene ambiguous. V was cut by 2 bases and J by 9 bases, with 14 bases left in between. This CDR3 has 14 residues. The V gene's germline CDR1 is SNHLY and CDR2 FYNNEI. CDR3 region: CASSETARLGPQHF. CDR3 nucleotide sequence: TGTGCCAGCAGTGAAACGGCCAGACTTGGGCCCCAGCATTTT. Looking up the rest from reference TRBV2 and TRBJ1-5 gives the full variable domain: EPEVTQTPSHQVTQMGQEVILRCVPISNHLYFYWYRQILGQKVEFLVSFYNNEISEKSEIFDDQFSVERPDGSNFTLKIRSTKLEDSAMYFCASSETARLGPQHFGDGTRLSIL.

This clone appeared a few times. The rearrangement links TRBV10-3 to TRBJ1-2; D gene unclear. V was cut by 6 bases and J by 3 bases, with 11 bases left in between. The germline V gene has CDR1 ENHRY and CDR2 SYGVKD. The CDR3 consists of 13 residues. The CDR3 sequence is CAIRAGIYYGYTF. DNA for the CDR3: TGTGCCATCAGGGCAGGAATCTACTATGGCTACACCTTC.

This clone was observed a few times. The gene calls are TRBV28 and TRBJ1-6, with 7 bases identical to TRBD1. Germline-derived CDR1 and CDR2 are MDHEN and SYDVKM. The V segment lost 5 bases and the J segment 11 bases; nucleotides outside the gene matches: 15. This CDR3 contains 16 residues. The DNA for the CDR3 is TGTGCCAGCAGTCTGTCCGGGTCAGGGGGGTATCCACCCCTCCACTTT. Translation: CASSLSGSGGYPPLHF.

This clone was counted only a few times. The V gene is TRBV27, the J gene TRBJ2-7; TRBD2 aligns across 10 bases. The CDR3 length is 15 residues. From germline, CDR1 is MNHEY and CDR2 SMNVEV (reference sequence). Trimming removed 4 bases from V and 2 bases from J; junction bases left unmatched: 5. CDR3 residues: CASSSWTSGTYEQYF. The CDR3, as DNA: TGTGCCAGCAGTTCTTGGACTAGCGGAACCTACGAGCAGTACTTC.

The chain carries TRBV19 and TRBJ2-2, with 9 bases identical to TRBD1. J lost 3 bases, V lost 9 bases, and 14 bases had no gene match. The CDR3 runs to 17 residues. Germline V CDR1 and CDR2: LNHDA, SQIVND (reference sequence). The CDR3 coding sequence is TGTGCCAGCACAACTCCGGGACAGGGACGATACACCGGGGAGCTGTTTTTT. It is translated as CASTTPGQGRYTGELFF.

The V call is TRBV6-5, the J call TRBJ1-1, with D maybe TRBD1 (5 bases). Germline V gene sequence: CDR1 MNHEY, CDR2 SVGAGI. The V end was cut by 7 bases, the J end by 4 bases, with 13 bases between. The CDR3 is made up of 13 amino acids. CDR3 sequence: CASTWGGGTEAFF. The DNA for the CDR3 is TGTGCCAGCACCTGGGGGGGAGGCACTGAAGCTTTCTTT.

The chain employs TRBV27 and TRBJ2-7; 8 bases are shared with TRBD1. This CDR3 is 13 amino acids long. CDR1 is MNHEY and CDR2 is SMNVEV in the germline V gene (reference sequence). The V and J ends lost 2 bases and 4 bases, in that order; junction bases with no gene match: 1. The DNA for the CDR3 is TGTGCCAGCAGTTTACGACAGGGGTACGAGCAGTACTTC. It yields the protein CASSLRQGYEQYF.

V and J are TRBV29-1 and TRBJ1-2, with D uncertain. V gave up 7 bases and J gave up 3 bases, with 6 bases separating them. The CDR3 sequence is 10 residues long. In germline, CDR1 is SQVTM, CDR2 ANQGSEA. CDR3 nucleotide sequence: TGCAGCGCCTTTGACTATGGCTACACCTTC. It is translated as CSAFDYGYTF.

A single count supports this clone. The V and J genes are TRBV2 and TRBJ2-7; 7 bases map to TRBD1. Germline CDR1 and CDR2: SNHLY and FYNNEI. The CDR3 consists of 13 residues. V lost 6 bases and J lost 2; bases outside the gene matches: 4. The CDR3: CASRGDSPYEQYF. CDR3 DNA sequence: TGTGCCAGCAGGGGGGACAGCCCCTACGAGCAGTACTTC.

V usage is TRBV7-9 and J usage is TRBJ2-1, with 7 bases that match TRBD1. Germline CDR1 is SEHNR and CDR2 is FQNEAQ (reference sequence). The CDR3 spans 14 residues. Trimming cost V 5 bases and J 5 bases; bases outside gene matches: 6. CDR3 sequence reads: CASSRQGKHNEQFF. CDR3 in DNA: TGTGCCAGCAGCCGACAGGGTAAGCACAATGAGCAGTTCTTC.

The J gene is TRBJ2-6, the V gene TRBV11-2, with TRBD1 matching 9 bases. Germline trimming cut 5 bases from V and 2 bases from J; bases unmatched to any gene: 7. Germline lookup yields CDR1 SGHAT and CDR2 FQNNGV. The length of the CDR3 is 17 residues. DNA for the CDR3: TGTGCCAGCAGCACTCGACAGGGGGTAACTGGGGCCAACGTCCTGACTTTC. Encoded protein: CASSTRQGVTGANVLTF.

The CDR3, as DNA: TGTGCCAGCAGCCCTCGTCACGACAGGGGGAGCTCCTATAATTCACCCCTCCACTTT. Translation: CASSPRHDRGSSYNSPLHF. The rearrangement uses TRBV7-6 and TRBJ1-6; 9 bases align to TRBD1. Germline V gene data show CDR1 as SGHVS and CDR2 as FNYEAQ. The ends lost 5 bases at V and 0 bases at J; junction bases unmatched: 11. The CDR3 length is 19 residues.

The CDR3 DNA reads TGTGCCAGCAGATCCGGGACAGGGGTCGGGTATGAAAAACTGTTTTTT. Protein product: CASRSGTGVGYEKLFF. This chain joins TRBV27 and TRBJ1-4; TRBD1 aligns across 10 bases. Per germline, CDR1 MNHEY and CDR2 SMNVEV (reference sequence). CDR3 length: 16 residues. V was pared by 6 bases and J by 6 bases, with 10 bases of the junction left unmatched.

The table lists this clone with a count of one. The CDR3 here is CASSFRASDSSTDTQYF. CDR3 coding DNA: TGTGCCAGCAGCTTTAGGGCTAGCGATAGTAGCACAGATACGCAGTATTTT. The chain carries TRBV11-2 and TRBJ2-3; D is perhaps TRBD2 (6 bases). V was trimmed by 3 bases and J by 0 bases, leaving 16 bases between them. Germline V lookup: CDR1 SGHAT, CDR2 FQNNGV. The CDR3 loop spans 17 amino acids.

The table lists this clone with a count of one. The chain carries TRBV6-2 or TRBV6-3 and TRBJ2-2, with a tentative D call TRBD2 (7 bases). The V and J ends lost 6 bases and 3 bases respectively, with 17 bases between them. This CDR3 has 16 residues. Germline CDR1 MNHEY, CDR2 SVGEGT. CDR3 in DNA: TGTGCCAGCAGCGAAAAGGGGGGGAAGGACACCGGGGAGCTGTTTTTT. Amino acid sequence: CASSEKGGKDTGELFF.

This clone was observed a handful of times. The rearrangement links TRBV19 to TRBJ2-7, with 7 bases identical to TRBD1. J gave up 0 bases and V 6 bases, and 8 bases lay outside the gene matches. Per germline, CDR1 LNHDA and CDR2 SQIVND (reference sequence). CDR3 size: 15 residues. CDR3 sequence (DNA): TGTGCCAGTAGGCCCACAGGGGTGACCTCCTACGAGCAGTACTTC. This codes for CASRPTGVTSYEQYF.